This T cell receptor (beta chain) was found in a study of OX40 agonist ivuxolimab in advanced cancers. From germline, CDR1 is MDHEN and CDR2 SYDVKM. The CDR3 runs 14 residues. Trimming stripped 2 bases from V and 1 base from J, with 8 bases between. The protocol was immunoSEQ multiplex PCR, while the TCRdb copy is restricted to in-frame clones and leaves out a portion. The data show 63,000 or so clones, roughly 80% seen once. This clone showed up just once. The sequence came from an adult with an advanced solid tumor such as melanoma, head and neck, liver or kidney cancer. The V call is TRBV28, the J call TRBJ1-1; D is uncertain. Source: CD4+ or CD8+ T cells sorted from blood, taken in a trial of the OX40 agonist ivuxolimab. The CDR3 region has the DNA TGTGCCAGCAGTTTAATTACCCAGAACACTGAAGCTTTCTTT. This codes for CASSLITQNTEAFF. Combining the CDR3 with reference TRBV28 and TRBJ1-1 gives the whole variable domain DVKVTQSSRYLVKRTGEKVFLECVQDMDHENMFWYRQDPGLGLRLIYFSYDVKMKEKGDIPEGYSVSREKKERFSLILESASTNQTSMYLCASSLITQNTEAFFGQGTRLTVV.